A selection of T cell receptor beta chains follows, all from one sample in a study of cytotoxic CD8 clonotypes in ibrutinib-treated CLL. The data were produced by immunoSEQ multiplex PCR, yet TCRdb's version contains in-frame clones alone and is incomplete. The data show about 140,000 clones, with approximately 80% seen just once and roughly a quarter held by the top ten. Specimen: PBMCs, collected after 12 months of ibrutinib treatment. These receptors were obtained from a human donor with chronic lymphocytic leukemia. Both conserved end residues are part of each CDR3. A D gene is named only where the DNA matches it firmly. Clone size, where shown, is once, few, many, or a class for clones that have expanded.

size	V	D	J	DNA	CDR3
-	TRBV19	-	TRBJ2-3	TGTGCCAGTAGTTCTAGCATAGAAAGCACAGATACGCAGTATTTT	CASSSSIESTDTQYF
once	TRBV2	-	TRBJ2-5	TGTGCCAGCACTAAGGCGGGCTTACAAGAGACCCAGTACTTC	CASTKAGLQETQYF
-	TRBV11-3	TRBD1	TRBJ2-2	TGTGCCAGCAGCCCCGGGACAGTGGGAACCGGGGAGCTGTTTTTT	CASSPGTVGTGELFF
-	TRBV6-5	-	TRBJ1-4	TGTGCCAGCAGTTACTCGAGGCGGGAAAAACTGTTTTTT	CASSYSRREKLFF
-	TRBV27	TRBD1	TRBJ2-5	TGTGCCAGCAGTTCTTTAGACAGGGTATGGCGGCAGTACTTC	CASSSLDRVWRQYF
-	TRBV5-1	-	TRBJ2-1	TGCGCCAGCAGTGAACAGGCGACGACCTACAATGAGCAGTTCTTC	CASSEQATTYNEQFF
-	TRBV6-5	-	TRBJ2-7	TGTGCCAGCAGTTACCTGGGGGCGCACGAGCAGTACTTC	CASSYLGAHEQYF
-	TRBV7-2	TRBD1	TRBJ2-2	TGTGCCAGCAGCTTAGCGCAGGGGGCCGGGGAGCTGTTTTTT	CASSLAQGAGELFF
-	TRBV28	-	TRBJ1-2	TGTGCCAGTAGGAGGGCACCCTATGGCTACACCTTC	CASRRAPYGYTF
-	TRBV12-5	-	TRBJ2-5	TGTGCTAGTGGTCTCCATCAGGGAGGAGGATGGGAGACCCAGTACTTC	CASGLHQGGGWETQYF
few	TRBV28	-	TRBJ1-2	TGTGCCAGCAGCCCCTGGGGGAGCCACTATGGCTACACCTTC	CASSPWGSHYGYTF
-	TRBV19	-	TRBJ2-3	TGTGCCAGTAGTATGTCGGGACTTCCTCCGGATACGCAGTATTTT	CASSMSGLPPDTQYF
-	TRBV10-3	TRBD1	TRBJ1-2	TGTGCCATCAGTGTGGACAGGGTTTATGGCTACACCTTC	CAISVDRVYGYTF
-	TRBV5-1	TRBD2	TRBJ2-5	TGCGCCAGCAGCCGTTCGACTAGCGGGGATAAGACCCAGTACTTC	CASSRSTSGDKTQYF
-	TRBV10-3	TRBD1	TRBJ2-7	TGTGCCACCTGGGACAGGGGGATCCACTACGAGCAGTACTTC	CATWDRGIHYEQYF
-	TRBV19	-	TRBJ1-2	TGTGCCAGCGACAGCCTTTTTAACTATGGCTACACCTTC	CASDSLFNYGYTF
-	TRBV18	-	TRBJ2-7	TGTGCCAGCTCACCAGTGTCAGGGCACTACGAGCAGTACTTC	CASSPVSGHYEQYF
-	TRBV6-1	-	TRBJ2-1	TGTGCCAGCAGTGAAGGGAGCTCCTACAATGAGCAGTTCTTC	CASSEGSSYNEQFF
-	TRBV7-7	-	TRBJ2-1	TGTGCTAGCAGCTTGGGCCCGGGTGAGCAGTTCTTC	CASSLGPGEQFF
-	TRBV19	-	TRBJ2-2	TGTGCCAGTAGTTTTCCCCACCTTTCGGGAAACACCGGGGAGCTGTTTTTT	CASSFPHLSGNTGELFF
once	TRBV19	-	TRBJ1-2	TGTGCCAGTAGCGACAGCGGGACTAACTGGGGCTACACCTTC	CASSDSGTNWGYTF
-	TRBV27	TRBD1	TRBJ2-1	TGTGCCAGCAGTAGGGACAGATATAACAATGAGCAGTTCTTC	CASSRDRYNNEQFF
once	TRBV28	TRBD2	TRBJ2-2	TGTGCCAGCAGACCACACGGGACTACGAACACCGGGGAGCTGTTTTTT	CASRPHGTTNTGELFF
-	TRBV11-2	-	TRBJ2-3	TGTGCCAGCAGCAAAAGACCCGGGGATACGCAGTATTTT	CASSKRPGDTQYF
-	TRBV10-1	-	TRBJ1-4	TGCGCCAGCAGCGAAGCTCCAGGGGCGGCTAATGAAAAACTGTTTTTT	CASSEAPGAANEKLFF
-	TRBV6-6	-	TRBJ1-2	TGTGCCAGCAGTCAAACGGCCGTCCCTACTTTTGGCTACACCTTC	CASSQTAVPTFGYTF
-	TRBV6-5	-	TRBJ2-1	TGTGCCAGCAGCCTCGGAAGGAGCTCCTACAATGAGCAGTTCTTC	CASSLGRSSYNEQFF
-	TRBV7-2	-	TRBJ1-4	TGCGCCAGCAGCTTAGCGTATAGGACAGAAAATGAAAAACTGTTTTTT	CASSLAYRTENEKLFF
-	TRBV5-6	-	TRBJ1-1	TGTGCCAGCAGGTGGGGTGGTGCTGAAGCTTTCTTT	CASRWGGAEAFF
few	TRBV28	-	TRBJ2-7	TGTGCTCCGCGGACAGTTGGCGAGCAGTACTTC	CAPRTVGEQYF
-	TRBV29-1	-	TRBJ2-7	TGCAGCGTTGATATGGGTTCCTACGAGCAGTACTTC	CSVDMGSYEQYF
-	TRBV2	TRBD1	TRBJ2-7	TGTGCCAGCAGTGAAGTTCGGGACAGGGGCTACGAGCAGTACTTC	CASSEVRDRGYEQYF
once	TRBV6-5	-	TRBJ1-2	TGTGCCAGCAGTTTATTTCGGGCTGACTATGGCTACACCTTC	CASSLFRADYGYTF
-	TRBV28	TRBD2	TRBJ2-3	TGTGCCAGCGCCTCGGGAGGGAGCACAGATACGCAGTATTTT	CASASGGSTDTQYF
-	TRBV4-2	TRBD1	TRBJ1-2	TGTGCCAGCAGCCAAGATCGGGACAGCAACTATGGCTACACCTTC	CASSQDRDSNYGYTF
-	TRBV13	-	TRBJ1-4	TGTGCCAGCAGCTCCCGTAGGGACCTCCTCCGGGGTGAAAAACTGTTTTTT	CASSSRRDLLRGEKLFF
once	TRBV5-4	TRBD1	TRBJ1-1	TGTGCCAGCAGCCAAAACCCGACAGGGTTGGGAGAAGCTTTCTTT	CASSQNPTGLGEAFF
-	TRBV7-9	TRBD1	TRBJ2-5	TGTGCCAGCAGCGCTACAGGGGGCCCAGAGACCCAGTACTTC	CASSATGGPETQYF
-	TRBV5-1	-	TRBJ1-1	TGCGCCAGCAGCGGAATAGGGGGAACTGAAGCTTTCTTT	CASSGIGGTEAFF
once	TRBV28	-	TRBJ2-7	TGTGCCAGCGAGCCCGGGACACGGTCACCCTACGAGCAGTACTTC	CASEPGTRSPYEQYF
-	TRBV5-4	TRBD2	TRBJ2-1	TGTGCCAGCAGACAGAGGACTAGCGGGGACAATGAGCAGTTCTTC	CASRQRTSGDNEQFF
-	TRBV30	-	TRBJ2-7	TGTGCCTGGGGAGACAGGAGAGAGCAGTACTTC	CAWGDRREQYF